This T cell receptor beta chain is drawn from a study of blood T cells in healthy people across ages. Findings and limits, study-wide: TCR beta diversity tracked closely with naive T cell percentage.

A minimum of 7 million PBMCs was isolated per sample. The second PCR ran roughly 7 to 12 cycles with a sample-barcoded 5' primer and J-beta primers. TCRdb ran MiXCR on the 5' RACE reads and lists one entry per CDR3 protein. The sample carries approximately 1.5 million distinct CDR3 sequences, approximately 39% recorded once. On this clonotype: Its antigen is as yet unknown.

The CDR3 covers 11 residues. Between the trimmed V and J ends, which lost 7 bases and 6 bases, there was a span of 9 bases. The V gene's germline CDR1 is SQVTM and CDR2 ANQGSEA. The sample taken for sequencing was blood. The source of this sequence is a woman younger than 30 in good health. The V gene is TRBV29-1, the J gene TRBJ2-2; tentatively, D is TRBD1 (5 bases). For the CDR3, the DNA is TGCAGCGCACGACAGTCCGGGGAGCTGTTTTTT. Its protein is CSARQSGELFF.